Shown below are 21 T cell receptor beta chains from a single sample sequenced in a study of OX40 agonist ivuxolimab in advanced cancers. Method: immunoSEQ multiplex PCR; TCRdb's copy keeps in-frame clones and lacks some. The table lists some 99,000 clones, 87% of them singletons, with roughly 0.52% in the top ten. The material was CD4+ or CD8+ T cells sorted from blood, obtained in a trial of the OX40 agonist ivuxolimab. The receptors shown here come from an adult with an advanced solid tumor such as melanoma, head and neck, liver or kidney cancer.

The rearrangement links TRBV28 to TRBJ1-2, with D hard to call. Trimming cost V 5 bases and J 7 bases, with 20 bases left between them. Germline-derived CDR1 and CDR2 are MDHEN and SYDVKM. This CDR3 has 15 amino acids. The CDR3 coding sequence is TGTGCCAGCAGTCTGGGGATAGGTCGAGGCTCTGGCTACACCTTC. Protein: CASSLGIGRGSGYTF.

This clone was recorded a few times. Lacking the conserved final phenylalanine or tryptophan, this CDR3 likely reflects a read error. The chain joins TRBV4-1 to TRBJ1-6, with a possible D match to TRBD1 (6 bases). Trimming took 3 bases from V and 0 from J, leaving 15 bases between them. The CDR3 contains 18 residues. Germline V CDR1 and CDR2: MGHRA, YSYEKL. CDR3 region: CASSQGVQGISYNSPLHL. DNA for the CDR3: TGCGCCAGCAGCCAGGGTGTGCAGGGGATCTCCTATAATTCACCCCTCCACCTT.

In the case of this clone: Other DNA sequences in this sample translate to the same CDR3. The CDR3, as DNA: TGTGCCAGCAGCCAAAGGGAGACCCAGTACTTC. This gives the protein CASSQRETQYF. This chain links TRBV6-6 with TRBJ2-5; D remains unclear. The CDR3 runs to 11 residues. The germline gives CDR1 MNHNY, CDR2 SVGAGI (reference sequence). Deletions cut 6 bases from V and 5 bases from J, with 7 bases between.

This clone appeared once. This chain joins TRBV28 and TRBJ1-5; D unclear. This CDR3 contains 17 residues. The germline V and J ends were trimmed by 5 bases and 2 bases, with 19 bases remaining between them. In germline, CDR1 is MDHEN, CDR2 SYDVKM. The CDR3 DNA sequence: TGTGCCAGCAGTGCCCTGACATCCGTTTTGGGCAATCAGCCCCAGCATTTT. It yields the protein CASSALTSVLGNQPQHF.

The chain carries TRBV5-1 and TRBJ2-3; TRBD1 matches 8 bases. The J segment lost 6 bases and the V segment lost 3 bases, leaving 6 bases of the junction unmatched. Germline V gene sequence: CDR1 SGHRS, CDR2 YFSETQ. CDR3 length: 14 amino acids. This CDR3 reads CASSSGGVADTQYF. The CDR3 DNA reads as TGCGCCAGCAGCTCAGGGGGCGTCGCGGATACGCAGTATTTT.

The rearrangement uses TRBV11-2 and TRBJ2-1, with unresolved D. The V and J ends lost 5 bases and 12 bases respectively, with 17 bases between them. Per germline, CDR1 SGHAT and CDR2 FQNNGV. This CDR3 has 13 residues. The CDR3 DNA is TGTGCCAGCAGCCCCGGTTCGGGCCCGGGGCAGTTCTTC. Translating it yields CASSPGSGPGQFF.

V and J are TRBV28 and TRBJ2-7; D unresolved. V was shortened by 7 bases and J by 2 bases, with 6 bases between the two germline ends. Germline CDR1 and CDR2: MDHEN and SYDVKM. The CDR3 covers 11 residues. The CDR3 protein is CASTGPYEQYF. The CDR3 DNA sequence: TGTGCCAGCACCGGCCCCTACGAGCAGTACTTC.

The chain carries TRBV11-2 and TRBJ2-1, with D possibly being TRBD1 or TRBD2 (5 bases each). V lost 1 base and J 10 bases, leaving 8 bases between the germline ends. The CDR3 contains 12 residues. From germline, CDR1 is SGHAT and CDR2 FQNNGV. The CDR3 here is CASSLGGREQFF. As DNA, the CDR3 is TGTGCCAGCAGCTTAGGGGGACGCGAGCAGTTCTTC.

The CDR3 nucleotides are TGTGCTAGTGGTTTGGTACTCAGCTATGGCTACACCTTC. Translated, it gives CASGLVLSYGYTF. This chain links TRBV12-5 with TRBJ1-2; D unresolved. The V end was cut by 0 bases, the J end by 4 bases, with 6 bases between. This CDR3 is built from 13 residues. The V gene's germline CDR1 is LGHNT and CDR2 FRNRAP.

V is TRBV2 and J is TRBJ2-3; the match to TRBD2 covers 7 bases. The CDR3 is 17 residues long. Germline loops: CDR1 SNHLY, CDR2 FYNNEI. J lost 0 bases, V lost 3 bases, and 9 bases had no gene match. The CDR3 bases are TGTGCCAGCAGTGATAATGTGGGGACTACTAGCACAGATACGCAGTATTTT. Translated, it gives CASSDNVGTTSTDTQYF.

The J gene is TRBJ2-6, the V gene TRBV4-2, with 8 bases lining up with TRBD1. Germline CDR1 is LGHNA and CDR2 is YNFKEQ. The trim removed 3 bases at V and 0 bases at J, leaving 13 bases unmatched. CDR3 size: 20 residues. This CDR3 is CASSQGPPGQATSGANVLTF. CDR3 bases: TGTGCCAGCAGCCAGGGACCTCCGGGACAGGCTACCTCTGGGGCCAACGTCCTGACTTTC.

The V gene is TRBV2, the J gene TRBJ2-3; TRBD1 matches 7 bases. The CDR3 has 13 residues. CDR1 and CDR2 (germline): SNHLY, FYNNEI. V lost 6 bases and J lost 1; bases outside the gene matches: 1. The CDR3 region has the DNA TGTGCCAGCAGGGGGACAGGCACAGATACGCAGTATTTT. Translation gives CASRGTGTDTQYF.

The chain links TRBV15 to TRBJ1-4; D is undetermined. The germline gives CDR1 LNHNV, CDR2 YYDKDF (reference sequence). The CDR3 is 14 amino acids. Trimming cost V 8 bases and J 0 bases, with 10 bases left between them. The CDR3 sequence: CATSLLATNEKLFF. CDR3 nucleotide sequence: TGTGCCACCTCCCTTTTAGCAACTAATGAAAAACTGTTTTTT.

As regards this clone: This same CDR3 is encoded by further DNA sequences in the sample. The chain combines TRBV18 with TRBJ2-7, with 7 bases identical to TRBD2. Trimming removed 3 bases from V and 3 bases from J; junction bases left unmatched: 2. This CDR3 is built from 13 residues. The germline V gene encodes CDR1 KGHSH and CDR2 LQKENI. CDR3 residues: CASSPPGGYEQYF. The CDR3, as DNA: TGTGCCAGCTCACCCCCGGGGGGCTACGAGCAGTACTTC. The variable domain in full, completed from reference TRBV18 and TRBJ2-7, reads NAGVMQNPRHLVRRRGQEARLRCSPMKGHSHVYWYRQLPEEGLKFMVYLQKENIIDESGMPKERFSAEFPKEGPSILRIQQVVRGDSAAYFCASSPPGGYEQYFGPGTRLTVT.

The V and J genes are TRBV7-2 and TRBJ2-1, with 7 positions matching TRBD2. Germline CDR1 SGHTA, CDR2 FQGNSA. V trimming: 5 bases; J trimming: 5 bases; junction bases outside the gene matches: 9. The CDR3 is 15 amino acids. CDR3 bases: TGTGCCAGCAGCCTACAGCGGGGCCCAGACAATGAGCAGTTCTTC. It yields the protein CASSLQRGPDNEQFF.

J is TRBJ1-2 and V is TRBV7-9, with 8 positions matching TRBD1. In germline, CDR1 is SEHNR, CDR2 FQNEAQ (reference sequence). This CDR3 is built from 15 residues. V was clipped by 5 bases and J by 0 bases; unmatched bases: 5. The CDR3 sequence is CASSPRQGTNYGYTF. CDR3 nucleotides: TGTGCCAGCAGCCCCCGACAGGGGACTAACTATGGCTACACCTTC.

The chain couples TRBV6-5 to TRBJ1-2, with D possibly TRBD1 on 6 matching bases. There are 14 residues in the CDR3. Germline loops: CDR1 MNHEY, CDR2 SVGAGI. V gave up 10 bases and J gave up 2 bases, with 17 bases separating them. CDR3 bases: TGTGCCACCTCACGCCGGGGGGCGAACTATGGCTACACCTTC. Translated, it gives CATSRRGANYGYTF.

The rearrangement joins TRBV10-3 to TRBJ1-3; no firm D call. The CDR3 covers 16 residues. Germline lookup yields CDR1 ENHRY and CDR2 SYGVKD. V dropped 3 bases and J dropped 1 base, with 13 bases sitting between them. This CDR3 is CAISDLAGDSGNTIYF. The CDR3 nucleotides read TGTGCCATCAGTGATTTGGCAGGTGATTCTGGAAACACCATATATTTT.

The genes are TRBV5-1 and TRBJ2-1; D is perhaps TRBD1 or TRBD2 (5 bases each). Trimming took 7 bases from V and 2 from J, leaving 10 bases between them. This CDR3 contains 13 residues. Germline V lookup: CDR1 SGHRS, CDR2 YFSETQ. The CDR3 here is CASRDGTYNEQFF. CDR3 nucleotides: TGCGCCAGCCGGGACGGAACCTACAATGAGCAGTTCTTC. The entire variable domain, with the rest obtained from reference TRBV5-1 and TRBJ2-1, is as follows: KAGVTQTPRYLIKTRGQQVTLSCSPISGHRSVSWYQQTPGQGLQFLFEYFSETQRNKGNFPGRFSGRQFSNSRSEMNVSTLELGDSALYLCASRDGTYNEQFFGPGTRLTVL.

The chain combines TRBV7-9 with TRBJ2-1; perhaps D is TRBD1 or TRBD2 (5 bases each). Per the germline V gene, CDR1 is SEHNR and CDR2 is FQNEAQ (reference sequence). The V end was cut by 3 bases, the J end by 14 bases, with 11 bases between. The CDR3 length is 11 residues. The CDR3 loop reads CASSFGGWKFF. The CDR3 DNA sequence: TGTGCCAGCAGCTTTGGGGGTTGGAAGTTCTTC.

The chain carries TRBV6-5 and TRBJ2-7; D possibly corresponds to TRBD1 (5 bases). The CDR3 spans 13 residues. Germline CDR1 and CDR2: MNHEY and SVGAGI. V lost 6 bases and J lost 3, with 12 bases in between. The CDR3 reads CASRKGNSYEQYF. The CDR3 nucleotides are TGTGCCAGCAGAAAGGGGAACAGCTACGAGCAGTACTTC.